Described below is a single T cell receptor (beta chain) sequence and its context. Antigen specificity is unknown. Time point of the sample: pre-treatment sample, taken before nivolumab and TIL therapy. The tumor samples were excised metastases, mostly pleural nodules or supraclavicular lymph nodes. Patients then received nivolumab; progressors got lymphodepletion, TIL and IL-2. These data are taken from a study of TIL therapy for anti-PD-1-resistant metastatic lung cancer. The wider study: Tumors had a median PD-L1 proportion score of 6%.

Findings of the study overall: Patients were highly selected, enriched for treatment-naive, never-smoker and oncogene-addicted cases.

V trimming: 4 bases; J trimming: 2 bases; junction bases outside the gene matches: 7. The CDR3 runs to 15 residues. CDR1 and CDR2 from the germline V gene are GTSNPN and SVGIG (reference sequence). Sequencing used immunoSEQ v3. TCRdb's table, derived via immunoSEQ multiplex PCR, lists solely in-frame clones and lacks some. Of approximately 95,000 clones listed, about 71% are singletons. The receptor's source is a person aged 25 to 80 with non-small cell lung cancer. The material sequenced was tumor tissue, taken at baseline. The chain links TRBV30 to TRBJ2-1, with TRBD2 matching over 8 bases. The CDR3, as DNA: TGTGCCTGGATCCCTAGCGGGCAGACCTACAATGAGCAGTTCTTC. It specifies CAWIPSGQTYNEQFF.